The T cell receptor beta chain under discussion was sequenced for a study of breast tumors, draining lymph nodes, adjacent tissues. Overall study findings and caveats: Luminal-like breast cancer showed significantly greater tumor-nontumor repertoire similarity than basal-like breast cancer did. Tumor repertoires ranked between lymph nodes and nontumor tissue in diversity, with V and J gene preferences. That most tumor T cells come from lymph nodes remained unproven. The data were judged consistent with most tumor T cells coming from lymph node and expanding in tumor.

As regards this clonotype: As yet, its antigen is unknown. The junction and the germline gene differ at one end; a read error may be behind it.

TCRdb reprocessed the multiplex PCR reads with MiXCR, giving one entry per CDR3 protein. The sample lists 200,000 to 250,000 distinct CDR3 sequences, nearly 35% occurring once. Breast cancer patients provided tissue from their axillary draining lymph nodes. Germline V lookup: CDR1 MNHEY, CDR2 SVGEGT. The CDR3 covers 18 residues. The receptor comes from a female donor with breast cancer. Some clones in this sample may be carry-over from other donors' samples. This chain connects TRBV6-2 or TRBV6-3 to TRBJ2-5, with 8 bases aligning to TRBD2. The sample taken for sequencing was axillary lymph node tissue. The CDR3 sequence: CASSHSAGGPHNQETQYF. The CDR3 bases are TGTGCCAGCAGTCACTCGGCGGGGGGACCGCACAATCAAGAGACCCAGTACTTC.